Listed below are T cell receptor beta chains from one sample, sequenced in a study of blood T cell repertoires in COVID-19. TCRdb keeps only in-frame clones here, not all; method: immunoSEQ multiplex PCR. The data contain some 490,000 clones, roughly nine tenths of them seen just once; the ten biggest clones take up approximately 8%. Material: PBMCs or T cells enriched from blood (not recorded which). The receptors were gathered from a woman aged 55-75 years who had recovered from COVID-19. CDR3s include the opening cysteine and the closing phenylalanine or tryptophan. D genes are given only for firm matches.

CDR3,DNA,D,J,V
CASSHMGGRELFF,TGTGCCAGCAGCCACATGGGGGGGAGGGAGCTGTTTTTT,TRBD2,TRBJ2-2,TRBV3-1/TRBV3-2
CASSPGVVGFF,TGTGCCAGCAGCCCGGGGGTCGTAGGGTTCTTC,NA,TRBJ2-1,TRBV6-6
CASSILPGAYTEAFF,TGTGCCAGTAGTATCCTACCTGGGGCTTACACTGAAGCTTTCTTT,NA,TRBJ1-1,TRBV19
CAWSGRGEQYF,TGTGCCTGGAGTGGAAGGGGCGAGCAGTACTTC,NA,TRBJ2-7,TRBV30
CASSKRDTISPSGNTIYF,TGTGCCAGCAGCAAGAGGGACACCATTTCTCCCTCTGGAAACACCATATATTTT,NA,TRBJ1-3,TRBV5-4
CASSDDRSTGELFF,TGTGCCAGCAGTGACGACAGGTCGACCGGGGAGCTGTTTTTT,NA,TRBJ2-2,TRBV2
CATSDPSTGTTVLTF,TGTGCCACCAGTGATCCCTCTACCGGGACTACGGTCCTGACTTTC,TRBD2,TRBJ2-6,TRBV24-1
CASSLRDSKNGETQYF,TGTGCCAGCAGCCTCCGGGACTCCAAAAACGGAGAGACCCAGTACTTC,NA,TRBJ2-5,TRBV25-1
CASGSAASNQPQHF,TGTGCCAGCGGTTCGGCAGCGAGCAATCAGCCCCAGCATTTT,NA,TRBJ1-5,TRBV28
CASSRVEGSHEKLFF,TGCGCCAGCAGCCGGGTGGAGGGAAGTCATGAAAAACTGTTTTTT,NA,TRBJ1-4,TRBV4-1
CASSLSASVSDTQYF,TGTGCCAGCAGCTTATCCGCTAGTGTTTCAGATACGCAGTATTTT,NA,TRBJ2-3,TRBV7-6
CASSFPGQYTMGTF,TGTGCCAGCAGTTTTCCGGGACAGTACACCATGGGCACCTTC,TRBD1,TRBJ1-2,TRBV11-2
CASRTTGDNQPQHF,TGTGCCAGCAGGACGACAGGGGACAATCAGCCCCAGCATTTT,TRBD1,TRBJ1-5,TRBV2